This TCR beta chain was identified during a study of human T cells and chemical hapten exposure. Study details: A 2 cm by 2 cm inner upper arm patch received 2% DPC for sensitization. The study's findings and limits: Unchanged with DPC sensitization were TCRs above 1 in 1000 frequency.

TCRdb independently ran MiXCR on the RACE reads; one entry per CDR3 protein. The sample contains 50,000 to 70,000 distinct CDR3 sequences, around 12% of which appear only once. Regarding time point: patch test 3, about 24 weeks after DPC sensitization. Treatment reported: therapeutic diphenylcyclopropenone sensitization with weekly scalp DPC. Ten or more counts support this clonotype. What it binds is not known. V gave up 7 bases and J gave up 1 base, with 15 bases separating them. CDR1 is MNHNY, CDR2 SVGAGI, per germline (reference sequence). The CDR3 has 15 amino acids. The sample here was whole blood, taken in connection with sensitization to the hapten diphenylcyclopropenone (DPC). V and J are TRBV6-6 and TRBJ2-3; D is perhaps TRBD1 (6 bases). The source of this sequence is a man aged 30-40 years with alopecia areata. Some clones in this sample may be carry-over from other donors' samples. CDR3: CASMSRAGGTDTQYF. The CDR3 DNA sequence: TGTGCCAGCATGAGCCGGGCAGGGGGCACAGATACGCAGTATTTT.